This T cell receptor beta chain is drawn from a study of T cell responses to AZD1222 COVID-19 vaccine. Profiling relied on immunoSEQ multiplex PCR, and the TCRdb table lists in-frame clones only, not all of them. The sample consists of around 140,000 clones, over 90% of them appearing once. Trimming removed 8 bases at V and 5 bases at J, with 8 bases between. This CDR3 has 11 residues. The clonotype was recovered from an adult in good health. The chain joins TRBV12-3 or TRBV12-4 to TRBJ2-3; perhaps TRBD2 as D (6 bases). The source was peripheral blood, collected on day 0 of AZD1222 vaccination. The CDR3 DNA reads as TGTGCCAGCGGGCGGGGAGATACGCAGTATTTT. Translation gives CASGRGDTQYF.